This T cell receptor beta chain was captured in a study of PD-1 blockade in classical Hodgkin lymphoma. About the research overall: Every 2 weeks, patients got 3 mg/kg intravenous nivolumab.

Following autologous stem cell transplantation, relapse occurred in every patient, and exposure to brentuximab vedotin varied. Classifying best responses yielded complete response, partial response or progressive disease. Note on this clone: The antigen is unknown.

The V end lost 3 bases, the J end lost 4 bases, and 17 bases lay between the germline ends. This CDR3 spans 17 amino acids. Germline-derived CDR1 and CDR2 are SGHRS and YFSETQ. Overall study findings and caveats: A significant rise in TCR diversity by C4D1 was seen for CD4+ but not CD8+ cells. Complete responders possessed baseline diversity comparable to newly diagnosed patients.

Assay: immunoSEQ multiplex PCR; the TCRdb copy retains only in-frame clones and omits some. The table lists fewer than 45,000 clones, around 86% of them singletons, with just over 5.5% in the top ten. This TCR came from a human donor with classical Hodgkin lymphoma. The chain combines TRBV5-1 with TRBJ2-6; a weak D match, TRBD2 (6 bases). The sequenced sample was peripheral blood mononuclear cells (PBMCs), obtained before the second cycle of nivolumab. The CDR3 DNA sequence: TGCGCCAGCAGCTCCACCGGGCTAGCGAAAGGGGCCAACGTCCTGACTTTC. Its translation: CASSSTGLAKGANVLTF.